The clone carrying this T cell receptor beta chain was counted between two and nine times. Antigen: not known. The sample providers were healthy Caucasian people from Russia, aged about 6 to 100. The study isolated at least 6.5 million PBMCs from each sample. These data are taken from a study of blood T cells in healthy people across ages. A sample-barcoded 5' primer and a J-beta primer mix were used in a second PCR of about 7 to 12 cycles. The template-switch adaptor, which had 12 random nucleotides, put a tag on each cDNA molecule. MiXCR was run by TCRdb on the 5' RACE reads, yielding one entry per CDR3 protein. The sample contains roughly 900,000 distinct CDR3 sequences, around 28% of which appear only once. The study's findings and limits: Possibly confounding the expanded clonotype changes was the fact that donor CMV status was unknown.

Trimming pared 3 bases from V and 1 base from J, leaving 15 bases between. Germline CDR1 reads DFQATT; CDR2 reads SNEGSKA (reference sequence). The CDR3 consists of 16 residues. This TCR was sampled from a woman of 80 years or more in good health. Sequencing was done on a sample of blood. V gene TRBV20-1 combines with J gene TRBJ1-4; weak D call: TRBD1 (5 bases). Written as DNA, the CDR3 is TGCAGTGCTAGTCGGGGGGTCCGGAGAACTAATGAAAAACTGTTTTTT. It translates to CSASRGVRRTNEKLFF.